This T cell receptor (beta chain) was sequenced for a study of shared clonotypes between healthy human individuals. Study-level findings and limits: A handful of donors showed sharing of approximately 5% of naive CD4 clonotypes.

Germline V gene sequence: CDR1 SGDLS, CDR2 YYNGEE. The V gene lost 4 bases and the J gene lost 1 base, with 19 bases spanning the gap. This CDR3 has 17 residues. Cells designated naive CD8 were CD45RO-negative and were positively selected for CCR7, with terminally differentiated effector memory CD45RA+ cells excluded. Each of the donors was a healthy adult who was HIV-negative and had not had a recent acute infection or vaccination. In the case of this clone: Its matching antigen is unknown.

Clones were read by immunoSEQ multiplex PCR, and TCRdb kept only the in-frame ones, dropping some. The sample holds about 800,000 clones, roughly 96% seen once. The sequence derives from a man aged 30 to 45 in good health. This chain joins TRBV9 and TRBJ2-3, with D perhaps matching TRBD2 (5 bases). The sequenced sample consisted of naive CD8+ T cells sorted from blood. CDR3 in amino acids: CASSSPYRGLGTDTQYF. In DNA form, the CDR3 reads TGTGCCAGCAGCTCCCCGTACCGCGGGCTTGGCACAGATACGCAGTATTTT.